These T cell receptor beta chains were read from a single sample in a study of blood T cell repertoires in COVID-19. Here immunoSEQ multiplex PCR was the method, and the copy in TCRdb shows in-frame clones only, minus some. Seen here are some 120,000 clones, approximately 87% observed once, and the top ten hold under 5%. The material sequenced was peripheral blood. Source of these receptors: a man in his sixties with acute or convalescent COVID-19. CDR3s include the opening cysteine and the closing phenylalanine or tryptophan. The D gene is left open where the match is weak. Size is stated for part of the rows, as once, few or many counts, or as a class when the clone is expanded.

j_gene	abundance	v_gene	d_gene	CDR3aa	CDR3nt
TRBJ1-5	once	TRBV29-1	.	CSVQAGSNQPQHF	TGCAGCGTTCAGGCGGGGAGCAATCAGCCCCAGCATTTT
TRBJ1-1	.	TRBV30	TRBD1	CAWSVQGGNTEAFF	TGTGCCTGGAGCGTACAGGGGGGAAACACTGAAGCTTTCTTT
TRBJ1-5	many	TRBV19	TRBD1	CASSFQGASQPQHF	TGTGCCAGTAGTTTCCAGGGGGCTAGTCAGCCCCAGCATTTT
TRBJ2-7	.	TRBV7-2	.	CASSATGYEQYF	TGTGCCAGCAGCGCGACAGGTTACGAGCAGTACTTC
TRBJ2-5	few	TRBV30	.	CAWSVQVSETQYF	TGTGCCTGGAGTGTACAAGTATCCGAGACCCAGTACTTC
TRBJ2-7	.	TRBV5-6	TRBD2	CASSSGLAGTFYEQYF	TGTGCCAGCAGCTCCGGACTAGCGGGGACCTTCTACGAGCAGTACTTC
TRBJ1-2	.	TRBV6-5	.	CASSVYDYGYTF	TGTGCCAGCTCGGTTTATGACTATGGCTACACCTTC
TRBJ1-1	.	TRBV28	TRBD1	CASSPVGTANTEAFF	TGTGCCAGCAGTCCTGTCGGGACAGCTAACACTGAAGCTTTCTTT
TRBJ2-7	few	TRBV28	.	CASSLGAGGPLYEQYF	TGTGCCAGCAGTTTAGGGGCAGGTGGGCCTCTCTACGAGCAGTACTTC
TRBJ1-2	.	TRBV28	.	CASSFGRNYGYTF	TGTGCCAGCAGTTTCGGGAGGAACTATGGCTACACCTTC
TRBJ1-1	.	TRBV28	.	CASRIGQTNTEAFF	TGTGCCAGCAGGATAGGACAGACCAACACTGAAGCTTTCTTT
TRBJ2-3	.	TRBV6-5	.	CASRDQGDTQYF	TGTGCCAGCAGGGACCAGGGAGATACGCAGTATTTT
TRBJ2-5	.	TRBV5-1	.	CASGRDVQETQYF	TGCGCCAGCGGGCGGGACGTTCAAGAGACCCAGTACTTC
TRBJ2-1	.	TRBV5-6	TRBD2	CASSIGLAGGSYNEQFF	TGTGCCAGCAGCATCGGACTAGCGGGGGGGTCCTACAATGAGCAGTTCTTC
TRBJ2-1	.	TRBV11-2	TRBD2	CASSPPGGIYNEQFF	TGTGCCAGCAGCCCTCCGGGAGGGATATACAATGAGCAGTTCTTC
TRBJ2-1	.	TRBV5-1	TRBD1	CASSSDRGPLDEQFF	TGCGCCAGCAGCTCGGACAGGGGGCCCTTAGATGAGCAGTTCTTC
TRBJ2-3	.	TRBV5-4	.	CASSRGGISTDTQYF	TGTGCCAGCAGCCGAGGAGGGATTAGCACAGATACGCAGTATTTT
TRBJ1-1	.	TRBV5-8	TRBD1	CASSTSDRGHKNTEAFF	TGTGCCAGCAGCACCTCGGACAGGGGGCATAAGAACACTGAAGCTTTCTTT
TRBJ2-2	once	TRBV28	.	CANRDTLTGELFF	TGTGCCAACCGGGACACCCTCACCGGGGAGCTGTTTTTT
TRBJ1-1	.	TRBV5-1	.	CASSQDGQLNTEAFF	TGCGCCAGCAGCCAAGACGGACAGTTGAACACTGAAGCTTTCTTT
TRBJ2-1	.	TRBV19	TRBD2	CASSLLTSGRANEQFF	TGTGCCAGTAGTTTACTGACTAGCGGGAGGGCGAATGAGCAGTTCTTC
TRBJ2-2	.	TRBV18	.	CASSPRQANTGELFF	TGTGCCAGCTCACCCCGGCAGGCCAACACCGGGGAGCTGTTTTTT
TRBJ2-3	.	TRBV10-2	.	CASSATTSTDTQYF	TGCGCCAGCAGTGCTACTACTAGCACAGATACGCAGTATTTT
TRBJ1-2	.	TRBV11-2	.	CASSLAGSNYGYTF	TGTGCCAGCAGCTTAGCGGGGTCTAACTATGGCTACACCTTC
TRBJ2-3	few	TRBV10-3	.	CAISGVGDTQYF	TGTGCCATCAGTGGAGTGGGCGATACGCAGTATTTT
TRBJ1-4	.	TRBV7-9	.	CASNEENEKLFF	TGTGCCAGCAACGAGGAAAATGAAAAACTGTTTTTT
TRBJ2-5	.	TRBV29-1	.	CSAGGGGSRTQETQYF	TGCAGCGCGGGTGGGGGAGGTAGCCGCACCCAAGAGACCCAGTACTTC
TRBJ2-7	.	TRBV6-5	.	CASSRGPSYEQYF	TGTGCCAGCAGTCGAGGGCCTTCCTACGAGCAGTACTTC
TRBJ2-3	.	TRBV7-3	.	CASSSEGVPTDTQYF	TGTGCCAGCAGCTCAGAGGGGGTACCCACAGATACGCAGTATTTT
TRBJ2-7	.	TRBV4-3	.	CASSQQGTSGEQYF	TGCGCCAGCAGCCAGCAGGGAACATCGGGCGAGCAGTACTTC
TRBJ2-1	.	TRBV19	.	CASSIMKGLNNEQFF	TGTGCCAGTAGTATAATGAAGGGGCTAAACAATGAGCAGTTCTTC
TRBJ1-2	once	TRBV6-5	TRBD1	CANHQDRGIGGYTF	TGTGCCAACCATCAGGACAGGGGGATCGGAGGCTACACCTTC
TRBJ1-1	.	TRBV6-6	.	CASSSQDTSNTEAFF	TGTGCCAGCAGTTCCCAGGACACCTCGAACACTGAAGCTTTCTTT
TRBJ2-7	once	TRBV3-1/TRBV3-2	TRBD1	CASPGEGQGPNEQYF	TGTGCCAGCCCCGGGGAGGGACAGGGGCCGAACGAGCAGTACTTC
TRBJ1-2	.	TRBV6-5	.	CASSQGGFGSYGYTF	TGTGCCAGCAGCCAAGGAGGGTTCGGGTCCTATGGCTACACCTTC
TRBJ1-2	.	TRBV20-1	.	CSAREADGYTF	TGCAGTGCTAGAGAAGCGGATGGCTACACCTTC
TRBJ2-1	.	TRBV7-8	TRBD2	CASSLLAGLASGINEQFF	TGTGCCAGCAGCTTACTCGCGGGTTTGGCTAGCGGGATAAATGAGCAGTTCTTC
TRBJ1-1	.	TRBV6-5	.	CASGKNGGLGTEAFF	TGTGCCAGCGGAAAGAACGGGGGGCTTGGTACTGAAGCTTTCTTT
TRBJ2-5	.	TRBV28	TRBD2	CASSPITGTRGKTQYF	TGTGCCAGCAGTCCAATAACCGGGACTAGGGGAAAGACCCAGTACTTC
TRBJ2-7	.	TRBV6-5	.	CASSSGTSIYEQYF	TGTGCCAGCAGTTCTGGGACATCCATCTACGAGCAGTACTTC
TRBJ1-2	once	TRBV7-2	.	CASSPDGGGYTF	TGTGCCAGCAGCCCTGACGGAGGCGGCTACACCTTC
TRBJ1-1	once	TRBV19	.	CASRDTYTEAFF	TGTGCCAGCAGGGACACCTACACTGAAGCTTTCTTT
TRBJ1-2	.	TRBV6-2/TRBV6-3	.	CASSQGSGTRTYYGYTF	TGTGCCAGCAGTCAAGGGTCCGGGACTAGGACCTACTATGGCTACACCTTC
TRBJ2-1	.	TRBV7-3	TRBD2	CASSPRGSGVNEQFF	TGTGCCAGCAGCCCCCGGGGTAGCGGGGTCAATGAGCAGTTCTTC
TRBJ2-5	.	TRBV10-2	.	CASSDPGSPYGETQYF	TGCGCCAGCAGTGACCCGGGATCCCCGTACGGAGAGACCCAGTACTTC
TRBJ2-1	.	TRBV7-8	.	CASSQRTSNPADEQFF	TGTGCCAGCAGCCAACGGACTTCTAACCCGGCGGATGAGCAGTTCTTC
TRBJ1-5	once	TRBV5-4	.	CASSFQGQPQHF	TGTGCCAGCAGCTTCCAGGGGCAGCCCCAGCATTTT
TRBJ1-1	.	TRBV5-1	TRBD1	CASSLGGQNTEAFF	TGCGCCAGCAGCTTAGGGGGCCAGAACACTGAAGCTTTCTTT
TRBJ1-6	.	TRBV7-3	.	CASRWTANSPLHF	TGTGCCAGCAGGTGGACAGCAAATTCACCCCTCCACTTT
TRBJ2-1	.	TRBV6-4	.	CASSAQRVPDNEQFF	TGTGCCAGCAGTGCCCAGCGGGTTCCCGACAATGAGCAGTTCTTC
TRBJ2-1	.	TRBV4-3	TRBD2	CASSQGLAGRYNEQFF	TGCGCCAGCAGCCAAGGACTAGCGGGGCGCTACAATGAGCAGTTCTTC